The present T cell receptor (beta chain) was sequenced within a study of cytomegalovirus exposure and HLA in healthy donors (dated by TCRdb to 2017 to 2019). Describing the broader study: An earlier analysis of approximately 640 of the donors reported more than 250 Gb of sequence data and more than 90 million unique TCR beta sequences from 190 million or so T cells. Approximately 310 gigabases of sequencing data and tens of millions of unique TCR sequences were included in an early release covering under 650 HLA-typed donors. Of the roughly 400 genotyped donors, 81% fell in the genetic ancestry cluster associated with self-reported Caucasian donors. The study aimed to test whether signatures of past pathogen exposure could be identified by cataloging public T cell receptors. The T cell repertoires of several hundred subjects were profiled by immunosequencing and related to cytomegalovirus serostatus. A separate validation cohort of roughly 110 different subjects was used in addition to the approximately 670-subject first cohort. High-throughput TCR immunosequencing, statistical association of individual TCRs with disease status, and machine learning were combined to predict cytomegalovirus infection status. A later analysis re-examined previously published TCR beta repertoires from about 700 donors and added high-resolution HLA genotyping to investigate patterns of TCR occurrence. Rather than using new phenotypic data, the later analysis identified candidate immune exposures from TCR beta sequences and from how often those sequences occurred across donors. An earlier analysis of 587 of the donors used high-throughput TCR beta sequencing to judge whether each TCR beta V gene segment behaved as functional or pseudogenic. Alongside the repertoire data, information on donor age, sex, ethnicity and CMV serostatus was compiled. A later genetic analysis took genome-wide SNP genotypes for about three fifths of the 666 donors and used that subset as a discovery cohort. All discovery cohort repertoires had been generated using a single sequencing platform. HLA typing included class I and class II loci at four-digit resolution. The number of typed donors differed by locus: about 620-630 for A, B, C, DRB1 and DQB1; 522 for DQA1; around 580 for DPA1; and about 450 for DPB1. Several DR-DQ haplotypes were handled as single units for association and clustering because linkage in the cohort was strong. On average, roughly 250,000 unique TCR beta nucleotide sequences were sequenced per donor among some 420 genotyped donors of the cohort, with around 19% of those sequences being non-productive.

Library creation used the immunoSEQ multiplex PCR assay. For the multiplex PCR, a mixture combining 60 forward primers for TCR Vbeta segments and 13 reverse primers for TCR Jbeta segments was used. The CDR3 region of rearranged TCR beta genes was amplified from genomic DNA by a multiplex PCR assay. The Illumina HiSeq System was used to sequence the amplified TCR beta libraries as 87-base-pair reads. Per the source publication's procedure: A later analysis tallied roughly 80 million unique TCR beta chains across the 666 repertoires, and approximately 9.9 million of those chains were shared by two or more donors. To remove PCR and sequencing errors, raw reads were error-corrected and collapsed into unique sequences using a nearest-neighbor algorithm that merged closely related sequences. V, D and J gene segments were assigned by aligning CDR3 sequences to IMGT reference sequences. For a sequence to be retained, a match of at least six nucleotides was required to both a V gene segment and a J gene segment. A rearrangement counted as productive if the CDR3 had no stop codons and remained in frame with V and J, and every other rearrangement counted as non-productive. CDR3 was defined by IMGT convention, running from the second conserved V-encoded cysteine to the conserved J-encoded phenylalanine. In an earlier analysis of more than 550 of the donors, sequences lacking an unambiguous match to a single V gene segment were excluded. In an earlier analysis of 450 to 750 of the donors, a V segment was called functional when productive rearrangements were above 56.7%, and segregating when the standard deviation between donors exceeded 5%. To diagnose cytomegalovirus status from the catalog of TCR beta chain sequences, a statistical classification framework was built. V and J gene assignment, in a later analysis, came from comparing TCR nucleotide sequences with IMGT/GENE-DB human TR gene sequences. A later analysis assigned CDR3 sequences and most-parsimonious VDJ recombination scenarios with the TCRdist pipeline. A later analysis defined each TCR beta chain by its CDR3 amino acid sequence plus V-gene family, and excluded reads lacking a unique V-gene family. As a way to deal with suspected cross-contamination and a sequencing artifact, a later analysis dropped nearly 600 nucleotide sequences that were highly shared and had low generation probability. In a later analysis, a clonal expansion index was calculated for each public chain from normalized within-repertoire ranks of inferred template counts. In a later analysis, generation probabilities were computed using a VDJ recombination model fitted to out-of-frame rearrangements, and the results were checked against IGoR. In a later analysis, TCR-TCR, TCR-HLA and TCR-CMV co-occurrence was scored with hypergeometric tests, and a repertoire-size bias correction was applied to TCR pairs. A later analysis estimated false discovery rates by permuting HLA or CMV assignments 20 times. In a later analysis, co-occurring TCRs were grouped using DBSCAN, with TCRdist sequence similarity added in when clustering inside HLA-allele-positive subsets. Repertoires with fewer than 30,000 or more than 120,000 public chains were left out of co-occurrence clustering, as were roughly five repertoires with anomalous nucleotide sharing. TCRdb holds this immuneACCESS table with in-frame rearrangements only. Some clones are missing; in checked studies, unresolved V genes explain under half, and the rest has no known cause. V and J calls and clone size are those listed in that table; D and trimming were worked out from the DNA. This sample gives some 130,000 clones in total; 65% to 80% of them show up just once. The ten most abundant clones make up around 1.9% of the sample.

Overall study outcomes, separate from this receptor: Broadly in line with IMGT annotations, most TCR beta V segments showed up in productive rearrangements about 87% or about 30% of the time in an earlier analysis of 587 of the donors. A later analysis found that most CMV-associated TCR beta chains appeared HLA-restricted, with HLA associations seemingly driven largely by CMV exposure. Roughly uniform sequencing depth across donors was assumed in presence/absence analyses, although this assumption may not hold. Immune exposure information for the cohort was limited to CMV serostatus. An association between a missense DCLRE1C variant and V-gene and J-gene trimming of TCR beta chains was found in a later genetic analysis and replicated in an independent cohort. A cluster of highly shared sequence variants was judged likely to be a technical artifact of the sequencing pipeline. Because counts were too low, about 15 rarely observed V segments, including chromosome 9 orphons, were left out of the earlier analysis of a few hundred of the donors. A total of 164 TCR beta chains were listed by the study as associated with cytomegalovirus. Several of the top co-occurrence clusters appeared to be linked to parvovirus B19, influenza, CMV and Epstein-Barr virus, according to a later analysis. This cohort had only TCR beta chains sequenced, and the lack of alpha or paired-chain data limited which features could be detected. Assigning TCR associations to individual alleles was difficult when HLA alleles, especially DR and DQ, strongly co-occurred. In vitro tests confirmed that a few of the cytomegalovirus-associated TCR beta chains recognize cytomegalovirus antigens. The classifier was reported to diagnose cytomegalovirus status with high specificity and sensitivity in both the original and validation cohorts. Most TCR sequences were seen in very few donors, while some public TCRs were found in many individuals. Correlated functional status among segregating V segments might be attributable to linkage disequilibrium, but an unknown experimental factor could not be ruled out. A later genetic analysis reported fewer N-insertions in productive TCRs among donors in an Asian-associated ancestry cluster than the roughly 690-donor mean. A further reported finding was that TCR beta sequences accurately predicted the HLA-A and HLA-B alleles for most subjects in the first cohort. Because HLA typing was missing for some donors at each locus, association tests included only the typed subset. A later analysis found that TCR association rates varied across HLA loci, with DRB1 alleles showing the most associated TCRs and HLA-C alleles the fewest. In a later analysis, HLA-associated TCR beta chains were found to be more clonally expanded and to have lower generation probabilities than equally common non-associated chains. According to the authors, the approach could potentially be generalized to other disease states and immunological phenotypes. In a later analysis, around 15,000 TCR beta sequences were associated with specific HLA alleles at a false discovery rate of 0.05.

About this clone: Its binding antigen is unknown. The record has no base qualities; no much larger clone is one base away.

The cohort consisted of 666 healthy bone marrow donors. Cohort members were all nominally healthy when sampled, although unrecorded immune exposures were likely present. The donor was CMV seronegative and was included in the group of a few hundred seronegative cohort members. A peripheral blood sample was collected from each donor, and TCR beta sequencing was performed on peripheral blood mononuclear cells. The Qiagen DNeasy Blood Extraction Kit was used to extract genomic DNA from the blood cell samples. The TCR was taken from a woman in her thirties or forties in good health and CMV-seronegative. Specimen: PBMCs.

The CDR3 region: CASSSGTGERGKLFF. The nucleotide sequence is given as TGTGCCAGCAGTTCCGGGACAGGGGAACGGGGAAAACTGTTTTTT. The sequence joins TRBV6-5 to TRBJ1-4, and 10 bases in between align with TRBD1. The CDR3 holds 15 amino acids from the cysteine to the phenylalanine. The entry retains the CDR3 DNA only, 45 bases that are in frame from base 1. CDR1 and CDR2 are drawn from the germline V gene: MNHEY, SVGAGI. V loses 4 bases at its end and J loses 10 bases; junction bases beyond the gene matches: 9.